This T cell receptor beta chain was found in a study of graft-versus-host responses after intestinal transplantation. Turning to the study itself: Anti-thymocyte globulin was used for induction in all recipients, who then took tacrolimus and steroids for approximately three years.

Profiling relied on immunoSEQ multiplex PCR, and the TCRdb table lists in-frame clones only, not all of them. The sample yields over 80,000 clones, 90% to 95% seen once. The CDR3 consists of 17 residues. V shed 3 bases, J shed 0 bases, and the junction held 7 bases outside the gene matches. CDR1 is SEHNR, CDR2 FQNEAQ, per germline (reference sequence). As concerns this clone: Its antigen is unidentified.

The chain combines TRBV7-9 with TRBJ2-5; TRBD2 agrees at 10 bases. The TCR was taken from a human donor who was the organ donor for an intestinal transplant. This sample comprised unstimulated CD4+ T cells sorted from spleen or lymph node cells, obtained before transplant. The CDR3 sequence: CASSLGSGGQYQETQYF. The CDR3 DNA follows: TGTGCCAGCAGCTTGGGTAGCGGGGGGCAGTACCAAGAGACCCAGTACTTC. The full variable domain, its missing parts supplied by reference TRBV7-9 and TRBJ2-5, is DTGVSQNPRHKITKRGQNVTFRCDPISEHNRLYWYRQTLGQGPEFLTYFQNEAQLEKSRLLSDRFSAERPKGSFSTLEIQRTEQGDSAMYLCASSLGSGGQYQETQYFGPGTRLLVL.